Presented here are 18 T cell receptor beta chains from one specimen sequenced in a study of blood T cell repertoires in COVID-19. Sequencing used immunoSEQ multiplex PCR; TCRdb keeps in-frame clones, though not all of them. Among around 230,000 clones listed, over 70% were seen once. Sequencing input: peripheral blood. The receptor set was obtained from a woman in her forties or fifties with acute or convalescent COVID-19.

This chain links TRBV28 with TRBJ2-3; TRBD2 matches 8 bases. The V and J ends lost 3 bases and 4 bases, in that order; junction bases with no gene match: 3. The CDR3 is 14 amino acids. Germline V CDR1 and CDR2: MDHEN, SYDVKM. The CDR3 DNA is TGTGCCAGCAGTTTCGGACTAGCTGCAGATACGCAGTATTTT. Its protein is CASSFGLAADTQYF.

This chain uses TRBV5-4 with TRBJ2-7; the match to TRBD2 covers 10 bases. Germline CDR1 and CDR2: SGHNT and YYREEE (reference sequence). The CDR3 totals 15 residues. J gave up 5 bases and V 4 bases, and 9 bases lay outside the gene matches. The CDR3 region is CASSLLSGRPHEQYF. The CDR3 DNA sequence: TGTGCCAGCAGCCTACTTAGCGGGAGGCCCCACGAGCAGTACTTC.

The chain joins TRBV4-2 to TRBJ2-3, with 7 bases identical to TRBD2. The junction had 14 bases not matched to a gene; V was cut back by 0 bases and J by 5 bases. The CDR3 runs 18 residues. Germline V CDR1 and CDR2: LGHNA, YNFKEQ. In DNA form, the CDR3 reads TGTGCCAGCAGCCAAGAGGGGGGAGGGCCGGGTTCTGTAGATACGCAGTATTTT. Its protein is CASSQEGGGPGSVDTQYF.

The chain links TRBV7-2 to TRBJ2-7, with 10 bases matching TRBD2. The CDR3 sequence is 15 residues long. The V segment lost 6 bases and the J segment 2 bases; nucleotides outside the gene matches: 7. CDR1 and CDR2 (germline): SGHTA, FQGNSA. The CDR3 protein is CASRLAAGGPYEQYF. Written as DNA, the CDR3 is TGTGCCAGCAGGTTGGCAGCGGGAGGGCCCTACGAGCAGTACTTC.

The V and J genes are TRBV12-2 and TRBJ2-2; the table gives TRBD2 as D, unverified against the DNA. TRBV12-2 is labeled a pseudogene. The CDR3 loop spans 17 amino acids. CDR3 coding DNA: TGTGCAAGTCGAACACTAGCGGGAGTAAGGAACACCGGGGAGCTGTTTTTT. Residues: CASRTLAGVRNTGELFF.

The chain links TRBV27 to TRBJ2-7; 10 nucleotides agree with TRBD2. V dropped 7 bases and J dropped 3; count of bases not matched to a gene: 9. The CDR3 spans 15 residues. The germline gives CDR1 MNHEY, CDR2 SMNVEV (reference sequence). DNA for the CDR3: TGTGCCAGCAATCCTTCAGCGGGAGGGCTCTACGAGCAGTACTTC. Its protein is CASNPSAGGLYEQYF.

The chain combines TRBV28 with TRBJ2-7, with TRBD2 as a possible D gene (5 bases). The CDR3 has 15 residues. V was shortened by 6 bases and J by 0 bases, with 15 bases between the two germline ends. Germline V gene sequence: CDR1 MDHEN, CDR2 SYDVKM. The CDR3 coding sequence is TGTGCCAGCAGCCCCGGGGTGGGCGGCTCCTACGAGCAGTACTTC. As protein: CASSPGVGGSYEQYF.

This chain links TRBV7-9 with TRBJ2-3; 11 positions match TRBD2. The V gene's germline CDR1 is SEHNR and CDR2 FQNEAQ (reference sequence). The length of the CDR3 is 16 residues. V gave up 4 bases and J gave up 0 bases; unmatched junction bases: 3. The CDR3 DNA is TGTGCCAGCAGCTCTACTAGCGGGGGAAGCACAGATACGCAGTATTTT. It specifies CASSSTSGGSTDTQYF. The full variable domain, with the rest looked up from reference TRBV7-9 and TRBJ2-3, is DTGVSQNPRHKITKRGQNVTFRCDPISEHNRLYWYRQTLGQGPEFLTYFQNEAQLEKSRLLSDRFSAERPKGSFSTLEIQRTEQGDSAMYLCASSSTSGGSTDTQYFGPGTRLTVL.

This clone has just a few counts. The gene calls are TRBV19 and TRBJ2-5; D gene unclear. Trimming removed 3 bases from V and 3 bases from J, with 5 bases in between. Per the germline V gene, CDR1 is LNHDA and CDR2 is SQIVND (reference sequence). The CDR3 is 12 residues long. Here the CDR3 DNA reads TGTGCCAGTAGTATTTCTGAAGAGACCCAGTACTTC. Translation gives CASSISEETQYF.

This chain connects TRBV27 to TRBJ1-1, with a possible D match to TRBD1 (5 bases). V lost 3 bases, J lost 1 base, and 9 bases lay in between. Germline CDR1 reads MNHEY; CDR2 reads SMNVEV (reference sequence). The CDR3 sequence is 14 residues long. The CDR3 region is CASSFLTGNTEAFF. CDR3 DNA sequence: TGTGCCAGCAGTTTCCTTACAGGGAACACTGAAGCTTTCTTT.

V gene TRBV6-6 combines with J gene TRBJ2-5, with TRBD1 identical over 8 bases. The CDR3 totals 16 residues. The germline V gene has CDR1 MNHNY and CDR2 SVGAGI (reference sequence). V shed 2 bases and J 2 bases; nucleotides not matched to a gene: 7. In nucleotides, the CDR3 is TGTGCCAGCAGTTACCGCCAGGGGGCAGTACAAGAGACCCAGTACTTC. This gives the protein CASSYRQGAVQETQYF.

The chain joins TRBV6-6 to TRBJ2-7, with D possibly TRBD1 on 6 matching bases. V lost 7 bases to trimming and J lost 0 bases, with 10 bases between them. The germline V gene encodes CDR1 MNHNY and CDR2 SVGAGI (reference sequence). This CDR3 has 13 residues. Here the CDR3 DNA reads TGTGCCAGCATCCAGGACAGCTCCTACGAGCAGTACTTC. This gives the protein CASIQDSSYEQYF.

This chain uses TRBV28 with TRBJ1-1; D is undetermined. V was pared by 4 bases and J by 3 bases, with 15 bases between. Germline CDR1 MDHEN, CDR2 SYDVKM. This CDR3 region has 15 residues. The CDR3 loop reads CASSSRGVKDTEAFF. As DNA, the CDR3 is TGTGCCAGCAGTTCCCGGGGAGTCAAAGACACTGAAGCTTTCTTT. Variable domain in full (rest from reference TRBV28 and TRBJ1-1): DVKVTQSSRYLVKRTGEKVFLECVQDMDHENMFWYRQDPGLGLRLIYFSYDVKMKEKGDIPEGYSVSREKKERFSLILESASTNQTSMYLCASSSRGVKDTEAFFGQGTRLTVV.

The chain carries TRBV18 and TRBJ2-1; 9 nucleotides line up with TRBD2. CDR3 length: 14 amino acids. Trimming removed 3 bases from V and 4 bases from J; junction bases left unmatched: 1. The germline CDR1 and CDR2 sequences are KGHSH and LQKENI. CDR3 residues: CASSPAGGYNEQFF. In nucleotides, the CDR3 is TGTGCCAGCTCACCCGCGGGAGGGTACAATGAGCAGTTCTTC. Combining the CDR3 with reference TRBV18 and TRBJ2-1 gives the whole variable domain NAGVMQNPRHLVRRRGQEARLRCSPMKGHSHVYWYRQLPEEGLKFMVYLQKENIIDESGMPKERFSAEFPKEGPSILRIQQVVRGDSAAYFCASSPAGGYNEQFFGPGTRLTVL.

The genes are TRBV2 and TRBJ1-2; tentatively, D is TRBD1 (6 bases). Trimming cost V 8 bases and J 8 bases, with 15 bases left between them. The CDR3 runs 12 residues. Germline CDR1 is SNHLY and CDR2 is FYNNEI. CDR3 coding DNA: TGTGCCAGCCGACAGGCCTTGGTCGGCTACACCTTC. Its translation is CASRQALVGYTF.

Comment on this clone: The identical CDR3 is also encoded by other nucleotide sequences in the sample. The chain employs TRBV2 and TRBJ2-1, with D tentatively TRBD1 (6 bases). CDR3 length equals 14 residues. Germline assignment: CDR1 SNHLY and CDR2 FYNNEI. V was clipped by 6 bases and J by 0 bases, with 9 bases between them. The CDR3 DNA is TGTGCCAGCAGCACAGGGAGCTCCTACAATGAGCAGTTCTTC. Amino acid sequence: CASSTGSSYNEQFF.

V usage is TRBV27 and J usage is TRBJ2-5; D is possibly TRBD1 (6 bases). Germline V lookup: CDR1 MNHEY, CDR2 SMNVEV (reference sequence). The V end lost 5 bases, the J end lost 4 bases, and 14 bases lay between the germline ends. The CDR3 has 14 amino acids. CDR3 in amino acids: CASSAQGGGETQYF. DNA for the CDR3: TGTGCCAGCAGTGCACAGGGTGGAGGAGAGACCCAGTACTTC.

The chain links TRBV5-1 to TRBJ2-5; D is uncertain. Trimming pared 9 bases from V and 9 bases from J, leaving 9 bases between. Germline V gene lookup returns CDR1 SGHRS and CDR2 YFSETQ. The CDR3 has 9 residues. CDR3 region: CATVRAQYF. As DNA, the CDR3 is TGCGCCACCGTACGAGCCCAGTACTTC.